This TCR beta chain appears in the sequencing data of a study of early T cells in non-severe SARS-CoV-2 infection. Researchers attached unique molecular identifiers to individual cDNA molecules. In TCRdb, the 5' RACE reads were re-called with MiXCR into one record per CDR3 protein. Among tens of thousands of distinct CDR3 sequences listed, 16% were seen once. Study observations and caveats: VDJdb-based matching was biased toward anti-spike CD8 responses and missed private and CD4 specificities.

This clonotype showed up many times. Its antigen is currently unknown. This CDR3 contains 15 residues. Trimming took 0 bases from V and 4 from J, leaving 13 bases between them. Germline V gives CDR1 SGHTS, CDR2 YDEGEE. This chain uses TRBV5-8 with TRBJ1-1; TRBD1 is a possible D gene (5 bases). The sample in question was whole blood, obtained at baseline. The sequence was collected from an adult who was a healthcare worker with PCR-confirmed SARS-CoV-2 infection or an uninfected control (not recorded which). CDR3 coding DNA: TGTGCCAGCAGCTTGGAAGGGGCCGTGGCCACTGAAGCTTTCTTT. Residues: CASSLEGAVATEAFF.